The clone carrying this T cell receptor (beta chain) occurred a few times. The germline V gene encodes CDR1 MNHNS and CDR2 SASEGT. The germline V and J ends were trimmed by 6 bases and 2 bases, with 17 bases remaining between them. CDR3 length equals 15 residues. TCRdb ran MiXCR on the RT-PCR reads and lists one entry per CDR3 protein. Found here are 450,000 to 600,000 distinct CDR3 sequences, more than 15% of them singletons; the top ten hold 2.5% to 3.5%. This record belongs to a study of response to subunit inactivated influenza vaccine. This TCR came from a man between 45 and 75 years old who received an inactivated influenza vaccine. This chain uses TRBV6-1 with TRBJ2-7; D could derive from TRBD1 or TRBD2 (5 bases each). This sample comprised CD4+ T cells sorted from PBMCs, obtained about 23 months after vaccination. The CDR3 is CASSQTREGAYEQYF. The CDR3 DNA is TGTGCCAGCAGCCAAACTAGGGAAGGGGCCTACGAGCAGTACTTC.